The rows below give T cell receptor beta chains drawn from one sample of a study of regulatory T cells in long-lasting Graves disease. Via MiXCR, TCRdb re-called the multiplex PCR reads, giving one row per CDR3 protein. The sample has 360,000 or so distinct CDR3 sequences; 16% are singletons. Another study also made use of these data, one on T cells in Graves' hyperthyroidism and ophthalmopathy.

Sequenced here: peripheral blood mononuclear cells (PBMCs), sampled at new diagnosis, from a patient treated with antithyroid drugs. Receptor source: a man aged 40-49 years with Graves disease. Each CDR3 is given with its conserved first and last residue. Fields, in order: CDR3 protein, CDR3 DNA, V gene, CDR3 length, J gene, D gene, clone size. A D gene is named only where the DNA matches it firmly. A clone size is listed for some rows: how often the clone was seen (once, few, many), or a class if it is expanded.

CASSQDQRGIYEQYF | TGCGCCAGCAGCCAAGATCAAAGAGGGATCTACGAGCAGTACTTC | TRBV4-3 | 15 | TRBJ2-7 | NA | few
CASSFSGETQYF | TGTGCCAGCAGCTTCAGCGGAGAGACCCAGTACTTC | TRBV5-6 | 12 | TRBJ2-5 | NA | many
CASSLVGTGNSGANVLTF | TGTGCCAGCAGCTTAGTTGGGACAGGAAACTCTGGGGCCAACGTCCTGACTTTC | TRBV7-2 | 18 | TRBJ2-6 | TRBD1 | NA
CSARDYTGWKAEQYF | TGCAGTGCTAGAGATTATACAGGGTGGAAGGCCGAGCAGTACTTC | TRBV20-1 | 15 | TRBJ2-7 | NA | NA
CASSIQGKNTEAFF | TGTGCCAGCAGCATACAGGGGAAGAACACTGAAGCTTTCTTT | TRBV7-9 | 14 | TRBJ1-1 | TRBD1 | few
CASSQRGLGYTF | TGTGCCAGCAGCCAAAGGGGGCTTGGCTACACCTTC | TRBV7-9 | 12 | TRBJ1-2 | TRBD1 | few
CASSTRSGAEQYF | TGTGCCAGCAGTACCCGCTCGGGGGCCGAGCAGTACTTC | TRBV28 | 13 | TRBJ2-7 | NA | many
CASSLATSDNEQFF | TGCGCCAGCAGCTTGGCAACCTCCGACAATGAGCAGTTCTTC | TRBV5-1 | 14 | TRBJ2-1 | NA | many
CATRPAGDTDTQYF | TGTGCCACCAGGCCAGCGGGGGACACAGATACGCAGTATTTT | TRBV24-1 | 14 | TRBJ2-3 | TRBD2 | NA
CASSTGHTSSYEQYF | TGTGCCAGCTCAACGGGACACACGTCCTCCTACGAGCAGTACTTC | TRBV18 | 15 | TRBJ2-7 | NA | many
CASSLSSGAPFVDQPQHF | TGTGCCAGCAGTTTAAGCTCAGGGGCCCCCTTCGTGGATCAGCCCCAGCATTTT | TRBV12-3/TRBV12-4 | 18 | TRBJ1-5 | NA | few
CASRKGQPNYGYTF | TGTGCCAGCAGAAAAGGACAGCCTAACTATGGCTACACCTTC | TRBV6-2/TRBV6-3 | 14 | TRBJ1-2 | NA | NA
CASSLLRATNEKLFF | TGTGCCAGCAGTTTACTGAGAGCAACTAATGAAAAACTGTTTTTT | TRBV28 | 15 | TRBJ1-4 | NA | NA
CSVMSSNPYEQYF | TGCAGTGTTATGTCTAGTAACCCCTACGAGCAGTACTTC | TRBV20-1 | 13 | TRBJ2-7 | NA | many
CASSVEGNHEQFF | TGTGCCAGCAGCGTAGAAGGGAATCATGAGCAGTTCTTC | TRBV9 | 13 | TRBJ2-1 | NA | many
CASSRIGQAEDGYTF | TGTGCCAGCAGCCGAATAGGACAGGCGGAGGATGGCTACACCTTC | TRBV27 | 15 | TRBJ1-2 | TRBD1 | few
CASSLVGFSGELFF | TGTGCCAGCAGCTTAGTCGGTTTCAGCGGGGAGCTGTTTTTT | TRBV7-2 | 14 | TRBJ2-2 | NA | few
CASSPWGLRQGRFSYEQYF | TGTGCCAGCAGCCCCTGGGGGCTCCGACAGGGTCGCTTCTCCTACGAGCAGTACTTC | TRBV28 | 19 | TRBJ2-7 | TRBD1 | many
CASSYSFPGNINQPQHF | TGTGCCAGCAGTTACTCGTTTCCAGGGAATATAAATCAGCCCCAGCATTTT | TRBV6-2/TRBV6-3 | 17 | TRBJ1-5 | NA | many
CASSAEGGGPHEQYF | TGTGCCAGCAGTGCCGAAGGGGGGGGGCCCCACGAGCAGTACTTC | TRBV6-1 | 15 | TRBJ2-7 | NA | many
CASSYEWLAGLRAQYF | TGTGCCAGCAGTTACGAGTGGCTAGCGGGCCTTCGGGCCCAGTACTTC | TRBV6-2/TRBV6-3 | 16 | TRBJ2-5 | TRBD2 | many
CASSVQGDRGYTF | TGTGCCAGCAGTGTACAGGGAGATCGGGGCTACACCTTC | TRBV6-1 | 13 | TRBJ1-2 | NA | many
CASKWLAGGAYEQYF | TGTGCCAGCAAGTGGCTAGCGGGGGGCGCCTACGAGCAGTACTTC | TRBV6-1 | 15 | TRBJ2-7 | TRBD2 | many
CASSPSGWIWNTQYF | TGTGCCAGCAGCCCAAGCGGGTGGATTTGGAATACGCAGTATTTT | TRBV9 | 15 | TRBJ2-3 | NA | NA
CASSSGRQETQYF | TGTGCCAGCAGCTCGGGACGGCAAGAGACCCAGTACTTC | TRBV7-8 | 13 | TRBJ2-5 | NA | many
CASSPEAPYNEQFF | TGTGCCAGCAGCCCGGAGGCCCCCTACAATGAGCAGTTCTTC | TRBV11-3 | 14 | TRBJ2-1 | NA | many
CASSLRGEGYEQYF | TGTGCCAGCAGTTTGCGGGGGGAGGGCTACGAGCAGTACTTC | TRBV6-5 | 14 | TRBJ2-7 | TRBD2 | many
CAISVGAPDSGNTIYF | TGTGCCATCAGTGTTGGGGCCCCAGACTCTGGAAACACCATATATTTT | TRBV10-3 | 16 | TRBJ1-3 | NA | NA
CSVSNRVTYNEQFF | TGCAGCGTGTCCAACAGGGTGACCTACAATGAGCAGTTCTTC | TRBV29-1 | 14 | TRBJ2-1 | NA | many